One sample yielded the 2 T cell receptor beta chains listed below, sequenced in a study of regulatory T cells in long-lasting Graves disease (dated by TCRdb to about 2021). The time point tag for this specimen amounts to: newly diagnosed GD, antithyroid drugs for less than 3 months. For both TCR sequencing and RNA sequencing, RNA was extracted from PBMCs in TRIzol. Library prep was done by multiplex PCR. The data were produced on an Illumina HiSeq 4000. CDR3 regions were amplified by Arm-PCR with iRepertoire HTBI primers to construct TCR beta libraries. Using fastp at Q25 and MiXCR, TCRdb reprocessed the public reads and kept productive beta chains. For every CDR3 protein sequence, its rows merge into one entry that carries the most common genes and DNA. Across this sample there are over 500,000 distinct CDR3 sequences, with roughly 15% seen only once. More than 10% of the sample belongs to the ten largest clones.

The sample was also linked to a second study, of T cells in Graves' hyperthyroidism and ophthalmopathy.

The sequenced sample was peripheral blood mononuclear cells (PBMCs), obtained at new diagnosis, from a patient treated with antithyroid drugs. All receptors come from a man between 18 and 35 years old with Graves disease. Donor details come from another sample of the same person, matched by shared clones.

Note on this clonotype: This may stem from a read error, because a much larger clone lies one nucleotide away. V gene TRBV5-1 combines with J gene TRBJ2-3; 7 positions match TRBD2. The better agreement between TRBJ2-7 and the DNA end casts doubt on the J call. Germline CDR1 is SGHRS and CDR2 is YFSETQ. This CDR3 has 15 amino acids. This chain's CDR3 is CASSLGLAAGNEQYF. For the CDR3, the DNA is TGCGCCAGCAGCTTGGGCCTAGCGGCCGGCAATGAGCAGTACTTC.

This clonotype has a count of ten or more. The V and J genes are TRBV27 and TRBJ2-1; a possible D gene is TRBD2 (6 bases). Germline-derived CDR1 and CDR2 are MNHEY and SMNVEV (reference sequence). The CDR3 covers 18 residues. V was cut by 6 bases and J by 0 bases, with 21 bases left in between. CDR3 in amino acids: CASRPGGGSESSYNEQFF. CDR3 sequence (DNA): TGTGCCAGCAGGCCTGGTGGGGGGTCCGAGAGCTCCTACAATGAGCAGTTCTTC.